Below are 22 T cell receptor beta chains sequenced from a single sample in a study of cytomegalovirus exposure and HLA in healthy donors. It was with 60 Vbeta and 13 Jbeta primers that the PCR ran. The assay was immunoSEQ multiplex PCR, and TCRdb's table has in-frame clones only and misses some. The sample lists fewer than 110,000 clones; roughly 70% were seen once. The sequenced sample was PBMCs. The source of these receptors is a woman in her thirties or forties in good health and CMV-seropositive.

V usage is TRBV6-6 and J usage is TRBJ1-2; 8 bases map to TRBD1. The CDR3 totals 13 residues. Germline V lookup: CDR1 MNHNY, CDR2 SVGAGI (reference sequence). After removal of 6 bases from V and 4 bases from J, the junction contained 4 bases not matched to a gene. CDR3: CASRSDRGYGYTF. DNA of the CDR3: TGTGCCAGCAGGAGTGACAGGGGCTATGGCTACACCTTC.

CDR3 bases: TGTGCCAGCAGTTACCAGAGCGGCCCTGAAGCTTTCTTT. The encoded protein is CASSYQSGPEAFF. This chain connects TRBV6-6 to TRBJ1-1; D remains ambiguous. Germline CDR1 and CDR2: MNHNY and SVGAGI (reference sequence). V was trimmed by 2 bases and J by 6 bases, leaving 10 bases between them. There are 13 residues in the CDR3.

The genes are TRBV10-1 and TRBJ2-3; tentative D call: TRBD1 (5 bases). V lost 3 bases and J lost 4, with 14 bases in between. CDR1 is WNHNN, CDR2 SYGVQD, per germline (reference sequence). The CDR3 covers 15 residues. The DNA for the CDR3 is TGCGCCAGCAGTGACCCAGGGAACGAGGCAGATACGCAGTATTTT. It yields the protein CASSDPGNEADTQYF.

This chain links TRBV7-2 with TRBJ1-2; D remains ambiguous. Per germline, CDR1 SGHTA and CDR2 FQGNSA. The CDR3 consists of 10 residues. Trimming removed 5 bases at V and 4 bases at J, with 2 bases between. The CDR3 DNA reads as TGTGCCAGCAGCCTCTATGGCTACACCTTC. This codes for CASSLYGYTF.

This chain connects TRBV11-2 to TRBJ1-1; the D gene is possibly TRBD1 (6 bases). The CDR3 has 13 residues. The germline V gene encodes CDR1 SGHAT and CDR2 FQNNGV. Trimming stripped 2 bases from V and 6 bases from J, with 10 bases between. CDR3 DNA: TGTGCCAGCAGCTTAAACAGGGCCCCTGAAGCTTTCTTT. Amino acids: CASSLNRAPEAFF.

The V and J genes are TRBV5-1 and TRBJ2-2; TRBD1 agrees at 9 bases. The CDR3 contains 15 residues. The V segment lost 0 bases and the J segment 6 bases; nucleotides outside the gene matches: 3. The germline gives CDR1 SGHRS, CDR2 YFSETQ. The CDR3 sequence: CASSLGTGASGELFF. The CDR3 nucleotides are TGCGCCAGCAGCTTGGGGACAGGGGCGTCCGGGGAGCTGTTTTTT.

J is TRBJ2-5 and V is TRBV30; D is unclear. The CDR3 runs 13 residues. Germline CDR1 reads GTSNPN; CDR2 reads SVGIG (reference sequence). The V and J ends lost 0 bases and 2 bases respectively, with 7 bases between them. This chain's CDR3 is CAWSVSRQETQYF. As DNA, the CDR3 is TGTGCCTGGAGTGTGTCCAGGCAAGAGACCCAGTACTTC.

The V gene is TRBV27, the J gene TRBJ2-2; D may be TRBD2 (6 bases). The CDR3 contains 13 residues. Germline CDR1 reads MNHEY; CDR2 reads SMNVEV (reference sequence). The V gene lost 5 bases and the J gene lost 15 bases, with 19 bases spanning the gap. The DNA for the CDR3 is TGTGCCAGCAGTGGTGGGAGGCAGGAGGGGATGTTTTTT. Translating it yields CASSGGRQEGMFF.

On this clone itself: The junction differs from germline at one of its ends, possibly a read error. J is TRBJ1-2 and V is TRBV2, with D perhaps matching TRBD1 (6 bases). Germline lookup yields CDR1 SNHLY and CDR2 FYNNEI. The CDR3 contains 12 residues. CDR3 nucleotides: TGTGCCAGCAATCAGGGGCACTATGGCCACACCTTC. Its translation is CASNQGHYGHTF.

The chain links TRBV6-5 to TRBJ2-2; tentative D call: TRBD2 (6 bases). Looked up from germline, CDR1 is MNHEY and CDR2 is SVGAGI. This CDR3 contains 14 residues. With 7 bases removed from V and 5 bases from J, the gap between germline ends came to 14 bases. CDR3 residues: CASNGGSGTGELFF. DNA for the CDR3: TGTGCCAGCAATGGGGGGTCGGGGACCGGGGAGCTGTTTTTT.

CDR3 nucleotide sequence: TGTGCCAGCATGGGCCCCGGGGCCAACGTCCTGACTTTC. Its protein product is CASMGPGANVLTF. The chain couples TRBV7-9 to TRBJ2-6; D is ambiguous. Trimming pared 7 bases from V and 4 bases from J, leaving 8 bases between. Germline values: CDR1 SEHNR, CDR2 FQNEAQ (reference sequence). The CDR3 has 13 residues.

V usage is TRBV11-1 and J usage is TRBJ2-5; D unclear. Germline values: CDR1 SGHAT, CDR2 FQDESV (reference sequence). The CDR3 loop spans 14 amino acids. V shed 3 bases and J shed 3 bases, with 11 bases lying between them. The CDR3 DNA is TGTGCCAGCAGCTTTCGATTCGAGAAAGAGACCCAGTACTTC. Encoded protein: CASSFRFEKETQYF.

This clone appeared once. The chain recombines TRBV19 with TRBJ1-1; 8 bases match TRBD1. CDR1 and CDR2 (germline): LNHDA, SQIVND (reference sequence). The CDR3 length is 13 residues. V lost 7 bases, J lost 4 bases, and 5 bases stayed unmatched. The CDR3 DNA follows: TGTGCCAGTAATACACAGGGGGGCACTGAAGCTTTCTTT. Translation: CASNTQGGTEAFF.

The V and J genes are TRBV5-1 and TRBJ1-4; a possible D gene is TRBD1 (6 bases). Germline loops: CDR1 SGHRS, CDR2 YFSETQ. The CDR3 consists of 15 residues. V was cut by 1 base and J by 5 bases, with 12 bases left in between. CDR3 amino acids: CASSLRGGLNEKLFF. CDR3 nucleotide sequence: TGCGCCAGCAGCTTGAGGGGGGGCTTGAATGAAAAACTGTTTTTT. Using reference TRBV5-1 and TRBJ1-4 for the parts outside the CDR3, the full variable domain is KAGVTQTPRYLIKTRGQQVTLSCSPISGHRSVSWYQQTPGQGLQFLFEYFSETQRNKGNFPGRFSGRQFSNSRSEMNVSTLELGDSALYLCASSLRGGLNEKLFFGSGTQLSVL.

This sequence joins TRBV2 and TRBJ2-2; TRBD1 is a possible D gene (6 bases). Germline assignment: CDR1 SNHLY and CDR2 FYNNEI. Between the trimmed V and J ends, which lost 7 bases and 6 bases, there was a span of 15 bases. This CDR3 is built from 14 residues. This CDR3 reads CASMYQGRAGELFF. For the CDR3, the DNA is TGTGCCAGCATGTATCAGGGGCGGGCCGGGGAGCTGTTTTTT.

A single count supports this clone. The chain recombines TRBV29-1 with TRBJ1-1, with TRBD1 matching over 7 bases. The CDR3 spans 12 residues. V lost 5 bases, J lost 4 bases, and 4 bases stayed unmatched. Germline CDR1 is SQVTM and CDR2 is ANQGSEA. This chain's CDR3 is CSVYRGSTEAFF. DNA for the CDR3: TGCAGCGTTTACAGGGGTTCCACTGAAGCTTTCTTT.

The V gene is TRBV6-1, the J gene TRBJ2-7; D perhaps matches TRBD2 (5 bases). The V end lost 8 bases, the J end lost 6 bases, and 17 bases lay between the germline ends. The CDR3 has 13 residues. Germline lookup yields CDR1 MNHNS and CDR2 SASEGT. CDR3 coding DNA: TGTGCCAGCGCTACTAGATACGGTGCCGAGCAGTACTTC. It specifies CASATRYGAEQYF.

This sequence joins TRBV9 and TRBJ1-4; D is possibly TRBD1 (6 bases). V lost 0 bases and J 7 bases, leaving 13 bases between the germline ends. The CDR3 loop spans 15 amino acids. Germline assignment: CDR1 SGDLS and CDR2 YYNGEE. The CDR3 loop is CASSVGNRDGEKLFF. The CDR3 bases are TGTGCCAGCAGCGTAGGAAACAGGGATGGTGAAAAACTGTTTTTT.

This clone was counted a few times. This chain links TRBV30 with TRBJ2-7, with a weak D call TRBD2 (5 bases). CDR1 and CDR2 from the germline V gene are GTSNPN and SVGIG (reference sequence). Trimming pared 1 base from V and 0 bases from J, leaving 16 bases between. The CDR3 sequence is 16 residues long. This chain's CDR3 is CAWSATSWAGSYEQYF. CDR3 nucleotide sequence: TGTGCCTGGAGTGCGACGTCCTGGGCGGGCTCCTACGAGCAGTACTTC.

The chain carries TRBV6-5 and TRBJ1-2; D remains unclear. This CDR3 has 12 residues. Germline V gene sequence: CDR1 MNHEY, CDR2 SVGAGI. The germline V and J ends were trimmed by 2 bases and 5 bases, with 6 bases remaining between them. The CDR3 nucleotides read TGTGCCAGCAGTTACGGCAGTTATGGCTACACCTTC. This encodes CASSYGSYGYTF.

J is TRBJ2-2 and V is TRBV27; the match to TRBD2 covers 8 bases. Germline trimming cut 1 base from V and 1 base from J; bases unmatched to any gene: 8. CDR3 length: 18 amino acids. Germline values: CDR1 MNHEY, CDR2 SMNVEV (reference sequence). The CDR3 is CASSLYPGTSENTGELFF. CDR3 sequence (DNA): TGTGCCAGCAGTTTATACCCCGGGACTAGTGAGAACACCGGGGAGCTGTTTTTT.

This sequence joins TRBV6-6 and TRBJ1-6, with a tentative D call TRBD1 (6 bases). In germline, CDR1 is MNHNY, CDR2 SVGAGI (reference sequence). The CDR3 is made up of 14 amino acids. Trimming left V 1 base short and J 10 bases short, with 11 bases between. The CDR3 DNA reads TGTGCCAGCAGTTACTGGGGACACTCATCACCCCTCCACTTT. As protein: CASSYWGHSSPLHF.